One and the same sample provided the 20 T cell receptor beta chains below, sequenced in a study of T cell changes during pregnancy in multiple sclerosis. Method: immunoSEQ multiplex PCR; TCRdb's copy keeps in-frame clones and lacks some. Here the sample spans about 100,000 clones, 90% to 95% being singletons. The sequencing here drew on peripheral blood, taken in the second trimester of pregnancy. These receptors were obtained from a female donor with multiple sclerosis, enrolled in a pregnancy study.

The V call is TRBV5-8, the J call TRBJ1-2; 8 bases match TRBD1. V lost 2 bases and J lost 4; bases outside the gene matches: 13. The CDR3 contains 17 residues. Germline-derived CDR1 and CDR2 are SGHTS and YDEGEE. The CDR3 DNA reads as TGTGCCAGCAGCTTCAGACAGGGGTCCCTCGGGGGCTATGGCTACACCTTC. Amino acids: CASSFRQGSLGGYGYTF. The full variable domain, completed using reference TRBV5-8 and TRBJ1-2, is EAGVTQSPTHLIKTRGQQATLRCSPISGHTSVYWYQQALGLGLQFLLWYDEGEERNRGNFPPRFSGRQFPNYSSELNVNALELEDSALYLCASSFRQGSLGGYGYTFGSGTRLTVV.

V and J are TRBV6-6 and TRBJ2-7; 7 bases map to TRBD1. This CDR3 is 15 amino acids long. The V gene end was trimmed by 5 bases and the J gene end by 6 bases; junction bases not matched to a gene: 13. Germline loops: CDR1 MNHNY, CDR2 SVGAGI (reference sequence). In DNA form, the CDR3 reads TGTGCCAGCAGTCCCCGAGACAGGGCAAGAGGCGAGCAGTACTTC. Protein: CASSPRDRARGEQYF.

The rearrangement uses TRBV6-6 and TRBJ2-2, with 7 bases matching TRBD1. Germline loops: CDR1 MNHNY, CDR2 SVGAGI (reference sequence). CDR3 length: 16 amino acids. The J segment lost 4 bases and the V segment lost 2 bases, leaving 7 bases of the junction unmatched. This chain's CDR3 is CASSYQTGRTTGELFF. CDR3 nucleotides: TGTGCCAGCAGTTACCAGACAGGGCGGACCACCGGGGAGCTGTTTTTT.

This chain links TRBV28 with TRBJ2-7; 12 positions agree with TRBD1. CDR1 and CDR2 (germline): MDHEN, SYDVKM. J gave up 9 bases and V 6 bases, and 12 bases lay outside the gene matches. This CDR3 is built from 15 residues. The CDR3 protein is CASSNPGQGAGRQYF. Written as DNA, the CDR3 is TGTGCCAGCAGCAATCCGGGACAGGGGGCGGGTAGGCAGTACTTC.

The chain is built from TRBV6-1 and TRBJ1-2; no definite D call. The germline V and J ends were trimmed by 2 bases and 4 bases, with 8 bases remaining between them. This CDR3 contains 13 residues. Germline CDR1 MNHNS, CDR2 SASEGT. Written as DNA, the CDR3 is TGTGCCAGCAGTGAATACAGCCCCTATGGCTACACCTTC. It encodes CASSEYSPYGYTF.

This clone turned up a few times. The genes are TRBV6-6 and TRBJ1-3; TRBD1 matches 8 bases. The CDR3 spans 13 residues. J gave up 4 bases and V 5 bases, and 1 base lay outside the gene matches. The germline CDR1 and CDR2 sequences are MNHNY and SVGAGI (reference sequence). The CDR3 coding sequence is TGTGCCAGCAGTGGGGACAGGGGAAACACCATATATTTT. Protein product: CASSGDRGNTIYF.

The J gene is TRBJ2-2, the V gene TRBV18; possibly TRBD1 for D (6 bases). The CDR3 has 15 amino acids. V lost 1 base and J lost 4, with 10 bases in between. The V gene's germline CDR1 is KGHSH and CDR2 LQKENI. CDR3 DNA sequence: TGTGCCAGCTCACCACAAAACAGGGTCACCGGGGAGCTGTTTTTT. Translating it yields CASSPQNRVTGELFF.

A single count supports this clone. The chain is built from TRBV5-6 and TRBJ2-1; 10 bases match TRBD2. After removal of 4 bases from V and 9 bases from J, the junction contained 10 bases not matched to a gene. Germline CDR1 reads SGHDT; CDR2 reads YYEEEE. The CDR3 spans 15 residues. CDR3 amino acids: CASSNQAGGEGEQFF. The CDR3 DNA reads as TGTGCCAGCAGCAACCAAGCGGGGGGGGAAGGTGAGCAGTTCTTC.

V is TRBV19 and J is TRBJ2-1; D is unresolved. Germline CDR1 reads LNHDA; CDR2 reads SQIVND (reference sequence). This CDR3 comprises 17 residues. V was trimmed by 4 bases and J by 7 bases, leaving 23 bases between them. In DNA, the CDR3 is TGTGCCAGTAGTAATGGCCCCCCCGCGGTCCGAAGGAATGAGCAGTTCTTC. Encoded protein: CASSNGPPAVRRNEQFF.

The chain links TRBV6-1 to TRBJ1-1, with D perhaps TRBD1 (6 bases). The CDR3 loop spans 13 amino acids. From germline, CDR1 is MNHNS and CDR2 SASEGT. V gave up 5 bases and J gave up 5 bases, with 12 bases separating them. This CDR3 is CASSPTGRTEAFF. CDR3 sequence (DNA): TGTGCCAGCAGTCCTACAGGGAGAACTGAAGCTTTCTTT.

V usage is TRBV28 and J usage is TRBJ2-2, with D tentatively TRBD2 (5 bases). The CDR3 has 12 residues. Trimming cost V 6 bases and J 6 bases, with 8 bases left between them. CDR1 is MDHEN, CDR2 SYDVKM, per germline. CDR3 residues: CASRGVAGELFF. The CDR3 DNA reads TGTGCCAGCAGGGGAGTCGCCGGGGAGCTGTTTTTT.

This chain joins TRBV19 and TRBJ2-2, with D maybe TRBD2 (6 bases). This CDR3 spans 17 amino acids. Trimming cost V 6 bases and J 2 bases, with 19 bases left between them. Germline lookup yields CDR1 LNHDA and CDR2 SQIVND (reference sequence). CDR3 sequence (DNA): TGTGCCAGTAGCCTGTTATCTAGCGAGATTAACACCGGGGAGCTGTTTTTT. Encoded protein: CASSLLSSEINTGELFF.

The chain couples TRBV2 to TRBJ1-5; TRBD1 matches 8 bases. V gave up 6 bases and J gave up 2 bases; unmatched junction bases: 6. Germline loops: CDR1 SNHLY, CDR2 FYNNEI. This CDR3 comprises 15 residues. In nucleotides, the CDR3 is TGTGCCAGCAGGACAGGGGTTGGCGGCAATCAGCCCCAGCATTTT. This codes for CASRTGVGGNQPQHF.

The chain combines TRBV19 with TRBJ2-7; D is ambiguous. The CDR3 extends over 14 amino acids. Trimming cost V 3 bases and J 5 bases, with 14 bases left between them. Germline loops: CDR1 LNHDA, CDR2 SQIVND (reference sequence). The CDR3 loop is CASSIDLNLDEQYF. CDR3 DNA sequence: TGTGCCAGTAGTATTGACTTAAACCTAGACGAGCAGTACTTC. The full variable domain, rest sourced from reference TRBV19 and TRBJ2-7, is DGGITQSPKYLFRKEGQNVTLSCEQNLNHDAMYWYRQDPGQGLRLIYYSQIVNDFQKGDIAEGYSVSREKKESFPLTVTSAQKNPTAFYLCASSIDLNLDEQYFGPGTRLTVT.

This sequence joins TRBV27 and TRBJ2-1; 10 bases line up with TRBD1. Per the germline V gene, CDR1 is MNHEY and CDR2 is SMNVEV (reference sequence). V lost 6 bases, J lost 10 bases, and 9 bases stayed unmatched. The CDR3 has 14 amino acids. CDR3 DNA sequence: TGTGCCAGCAGCCCCGGGACAGGGGAGAGAGAGCAGTTCTTC. Translation: CASSPGTGEREQFF.

The chain joins TRBV30 to TRBJ2-5, with 7 bases that match TRBD1. The last part of the DNA fits TRBJ2-7 better; the J call may be wrong. The CDR3 extends over 17 amino acids. The germline V gene has CDR1 GTSNPN and CDR2 SVGIG (reference sequence). The CDR3 DNA sequence: TGTGCCTGGAGTGTAAGAAGCCCAGGGACAGTAGCCTACGAGCAGTACTTC. Protein: CAWSVRSPGTVAYEQYF.

In DNA form, the CDR3 reads TGTGCCAGTAGAAAAACAGGTTTCTACGAGCAGTACTTC. The encoded protein is CASRKTGFYEQYF. This rearrangement joins TRBV19 to TRBJ2-7, with D perhaps matching TRBD1 (5 bases). CDR3 length equals 13 residues. Deletions cut 6 bases from V and 3 bases from J, with 12 bases between. The V gene's germline CDR1 is LNHDA and CDR2 SQIVND (reference sequence).

The chain links TRBV5-5 to TRBJ1-1, with 9 nucleotides matching TRBD1. Unmatched junction bases numbered 6, after V lost 0 bases and J lost 6 bases. The germline gives CDR1 SGHKS, CDR2 YYEKEE (reference sequence). This CDR3 region has 15 residues. CDR3 sequence (DNA): TGTGCCAGCAGCTTGGGACAGGGGGGGTTCTCTGAAGCTTTCTTT. Its protein is CASSLGQGGFSEAFF.

The chain recombines TRBV2 with TRBJ2-7; TRBD2 is a possible D gene (5 bases). Trimming shortened V by 5 bases and J by 3 bases, and 17 bases separated the two germline ends. From germline, CDR1 is SNHLY and CDR2 FYNNEI. The CDR3 sequence is 15 residues long. The CDR3 DNA reads as TGTGCCAGCAGTAACGGACTTCTAACTTTCTACGAGCAGTACTTC. Amino acid sequence: CASSNGLLTFYEQYF.

The rearrangement joins TRBV6-1 to TRBJ2-3; the match to TRBD2 covers 13 bases. Germline V gene data show CDR1 as MNHNS and CDR2 as SASEGT. The V and J ends lost 1 base and 5 bases, in that order; junction bases with no gene match: 6. This CDR3 spans 17 amino acids. CDR3 bases: TGTGCCAGCAGTGAAGGCCCTACTAGCGGGAGGGTAGATACGCAGTATTTT. Protein product: CASSEGPTSGRVDTQYF.